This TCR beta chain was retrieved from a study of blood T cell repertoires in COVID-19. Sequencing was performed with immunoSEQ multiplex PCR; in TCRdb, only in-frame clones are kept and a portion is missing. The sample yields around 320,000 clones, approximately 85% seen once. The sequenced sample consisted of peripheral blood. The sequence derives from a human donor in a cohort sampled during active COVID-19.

Here the CDR3 DNA reads TGTGCCAGTAGTATACCGGGTGGTAACTATGGCTACACCTTC. Amino acids: CASSIPGGNYGYTF. V and J are TRBV19 and TRBJ1-2; D gene uncertain. The germline gives CDR1 LNHDA, CDR2 SQIVND (reference sequence). There are 14 residues in the CDR3. Trimming removed 2 bases at V and 1 base at J, with 8 bases between.